The clone carrying this T cell receptor beta chain was seen more than once but under ten times. For the second PCR, which ran for roughly 7 to 11 cycles, a sample-barcoded 5' primer and a J-beta primer mix were used. Each CDR3 protein gets one entry after TCRdb re-called the 5' RACE reads with MiXCR. This sample yields about 1.6 million distinct CDR3 sequences, of which around 36% are seen a single time; about 10% belongs to the top ten. This sample is part of a study of blood T cells in healthy people across ages. On the study more broadly: About one barcoded beta molecule per two T cells came from capture by template switching.

Trimming cost V 2 bases and J 5 bases, with 7 bases left between them. CDR3 length: 14 amino acids. In germline, CDR1 is MNHEY, CDR2 SMNVEV (reference sequence). The clonotype comes from a woman in her 30s in good health. Sequencing was performed on blood. The chain is built from TRBV27 and TRBJ1-6; D is ambiguous. For the CDR3, the DNA is TGTGCCAGCAGTTTAGAACTGCATAATTCACCCCTCCACTTT. Residues: CASSLELHNSPLHF.